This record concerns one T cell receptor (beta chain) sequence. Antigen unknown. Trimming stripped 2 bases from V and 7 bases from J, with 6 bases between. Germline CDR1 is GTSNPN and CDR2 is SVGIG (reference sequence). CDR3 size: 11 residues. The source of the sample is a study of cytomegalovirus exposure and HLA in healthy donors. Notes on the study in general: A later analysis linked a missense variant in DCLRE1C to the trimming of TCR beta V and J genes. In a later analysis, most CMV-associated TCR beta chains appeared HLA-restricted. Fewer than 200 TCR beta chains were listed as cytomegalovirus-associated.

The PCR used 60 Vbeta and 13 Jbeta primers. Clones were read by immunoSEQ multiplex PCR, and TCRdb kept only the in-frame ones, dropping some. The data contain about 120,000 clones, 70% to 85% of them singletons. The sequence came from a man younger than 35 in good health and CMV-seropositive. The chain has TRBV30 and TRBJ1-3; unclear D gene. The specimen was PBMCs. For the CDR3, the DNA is TGTGCCTGGAGTCTGCGGAACACCATATATTTT. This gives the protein CAWSLRNTIYF.